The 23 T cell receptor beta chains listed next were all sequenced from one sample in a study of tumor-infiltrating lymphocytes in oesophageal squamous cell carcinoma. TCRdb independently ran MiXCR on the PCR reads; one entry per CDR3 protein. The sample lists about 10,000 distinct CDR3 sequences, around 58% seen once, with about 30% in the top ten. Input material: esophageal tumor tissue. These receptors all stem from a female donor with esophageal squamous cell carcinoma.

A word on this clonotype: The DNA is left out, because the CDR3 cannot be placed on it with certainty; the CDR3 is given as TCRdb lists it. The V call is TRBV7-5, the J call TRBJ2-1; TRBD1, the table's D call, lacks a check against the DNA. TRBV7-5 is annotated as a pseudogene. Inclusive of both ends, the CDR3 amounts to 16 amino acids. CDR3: CISVPEDPTGNYEQYF.

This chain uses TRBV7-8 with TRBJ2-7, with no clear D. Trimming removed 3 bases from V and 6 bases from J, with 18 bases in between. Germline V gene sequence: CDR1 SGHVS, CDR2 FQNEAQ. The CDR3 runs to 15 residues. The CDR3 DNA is TGTGCCAGCAGCTTTAGTCGTCAAACTTCGGGCGAGCAGTACTTC. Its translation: CASSFSRQTSGEQYF.

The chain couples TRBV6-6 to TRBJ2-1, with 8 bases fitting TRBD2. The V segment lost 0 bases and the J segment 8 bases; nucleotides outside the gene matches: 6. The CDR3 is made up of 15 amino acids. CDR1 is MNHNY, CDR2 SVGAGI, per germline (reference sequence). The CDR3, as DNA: TGTGCCAGCAGTTACTCGCCGGGAGGGGCGTATGAGCAGTTCTTC. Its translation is CASSYSPGGAYEQFF.

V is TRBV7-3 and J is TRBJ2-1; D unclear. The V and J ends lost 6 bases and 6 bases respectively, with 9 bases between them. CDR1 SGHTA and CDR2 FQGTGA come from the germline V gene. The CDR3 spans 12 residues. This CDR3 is CASSRYSNEQFF. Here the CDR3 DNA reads TGTGCCAGCAGTCGTTATAGCAATGAGCAGTTCTTC.

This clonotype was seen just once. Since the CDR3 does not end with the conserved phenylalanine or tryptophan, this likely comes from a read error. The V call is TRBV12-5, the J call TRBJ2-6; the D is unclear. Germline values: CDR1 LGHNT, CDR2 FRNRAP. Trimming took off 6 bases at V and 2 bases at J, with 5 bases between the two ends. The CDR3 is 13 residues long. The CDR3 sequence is CASGPPGANVLTL. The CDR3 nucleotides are TGTGCTAGTGGCCCCCCTGGGGCCAACGTCCTGACTTTA.

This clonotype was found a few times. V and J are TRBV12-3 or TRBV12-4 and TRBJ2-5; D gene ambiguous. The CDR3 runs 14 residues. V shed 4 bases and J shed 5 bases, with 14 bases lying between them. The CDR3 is CASSSEANRETQYF. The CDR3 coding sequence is TGTGCCAGCAGTTCCGAGGCTAATAGGGAGACCCAGTACTTC.

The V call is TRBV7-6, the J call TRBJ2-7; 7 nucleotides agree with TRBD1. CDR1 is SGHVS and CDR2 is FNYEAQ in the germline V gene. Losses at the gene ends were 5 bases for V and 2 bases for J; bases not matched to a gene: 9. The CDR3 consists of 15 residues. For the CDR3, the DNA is TGTGCCAGCAGCCCCGGACAGGAGGCCCCCTACGAGCAGTACTTC. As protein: CASSPGQEAPYEQYF.

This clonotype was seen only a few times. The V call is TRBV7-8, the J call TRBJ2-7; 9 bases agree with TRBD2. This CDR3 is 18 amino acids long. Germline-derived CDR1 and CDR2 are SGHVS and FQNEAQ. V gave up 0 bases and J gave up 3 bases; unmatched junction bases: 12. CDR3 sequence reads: CASSLARAGGRVLYEQYF. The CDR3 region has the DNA TGTGCCAGCAGCTTAGCGCGGGCTGGCGGGAGGGTCCTCTACGAGCAGTACTTC.

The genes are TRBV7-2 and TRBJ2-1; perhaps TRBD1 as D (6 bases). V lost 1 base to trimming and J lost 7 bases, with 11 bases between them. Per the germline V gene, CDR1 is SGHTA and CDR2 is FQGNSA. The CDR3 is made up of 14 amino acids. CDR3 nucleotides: TGTGCCAGCAGCTTAGATGGGACAAGGAATGAGCAGTTCTTC. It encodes CASSLDGTRNEQFF.

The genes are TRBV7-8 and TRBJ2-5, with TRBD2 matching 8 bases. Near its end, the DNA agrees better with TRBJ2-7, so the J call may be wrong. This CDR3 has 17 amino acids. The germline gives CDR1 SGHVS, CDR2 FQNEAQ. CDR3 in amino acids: CASSISSGNTNSYEQYF. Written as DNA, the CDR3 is TGTGCCAGCAGCATAAGTAGCGGGAACACGAATTCCTACGAGCAGTACTTC.

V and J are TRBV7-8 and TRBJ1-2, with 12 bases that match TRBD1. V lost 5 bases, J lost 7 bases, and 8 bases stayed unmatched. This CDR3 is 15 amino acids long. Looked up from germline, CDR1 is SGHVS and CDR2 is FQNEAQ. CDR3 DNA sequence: TGTGCCAGCAGCCAGGAGGGACAGGGGGCTGGTGGCTACACCTTC. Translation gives CASSQEGQGAGGYTF.

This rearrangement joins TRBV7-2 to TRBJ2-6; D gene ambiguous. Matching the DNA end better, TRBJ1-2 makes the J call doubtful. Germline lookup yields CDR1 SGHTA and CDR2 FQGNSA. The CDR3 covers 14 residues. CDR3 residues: CASSLGTANYGYTF. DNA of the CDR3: TGTGCCAGCAGCTTAGGAACAGCTAACTATGGCTACACCTTC.

The CDR3 loop reads CASSLVRAANTGELFF. As DNA, the CDR3 is TGTGCCAGCAGCTTAGTGAGGGCCGCGAACACCGGGGAGCTGTTTTTT. The chain couples TRBV7-8 to TRBJ2-2; D is perhaps TRBD2 (5 bases). Germline lookup yields CDR1 SGHVS and CDR2 FQNEAQ. The CDR3 loop spans 16 amino acids. The germline V and J ends were trimmed by 1 base and 0 bases, with 9 bases remaining between them.

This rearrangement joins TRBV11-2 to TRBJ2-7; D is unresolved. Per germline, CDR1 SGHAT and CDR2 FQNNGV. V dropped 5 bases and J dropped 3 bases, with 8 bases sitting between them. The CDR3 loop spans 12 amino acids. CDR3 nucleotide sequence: TGTGCCAGCAGCCCCCGGATCTACGAGCAGTACTTC. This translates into CASSPRIYEQYF.

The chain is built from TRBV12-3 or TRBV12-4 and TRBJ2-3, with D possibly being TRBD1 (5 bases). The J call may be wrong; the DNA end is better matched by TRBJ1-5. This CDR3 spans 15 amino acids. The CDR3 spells CASSSLGRSNQPQHF. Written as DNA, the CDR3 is TGTGCCAGCAGTTCCCTGGGACGTAGCAATCAGCCCCAGCATTTT.

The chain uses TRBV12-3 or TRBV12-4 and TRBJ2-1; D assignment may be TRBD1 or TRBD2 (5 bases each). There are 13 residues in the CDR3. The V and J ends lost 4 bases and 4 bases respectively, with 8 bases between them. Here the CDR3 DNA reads TGTGCCAGCAGTTCGGGACCTTACAATGAGCAGTTCTTC. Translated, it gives CASSSGPYNEQFF.

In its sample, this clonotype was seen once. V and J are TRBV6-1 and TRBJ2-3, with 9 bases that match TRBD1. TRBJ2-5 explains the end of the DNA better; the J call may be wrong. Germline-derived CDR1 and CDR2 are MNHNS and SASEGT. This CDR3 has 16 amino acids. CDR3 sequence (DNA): TGTGCCAGCAGGCCAACCGGACAGGGGCGGGAGGAGACCCAGTACTTC. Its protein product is CASRPTGQGREETQYF.

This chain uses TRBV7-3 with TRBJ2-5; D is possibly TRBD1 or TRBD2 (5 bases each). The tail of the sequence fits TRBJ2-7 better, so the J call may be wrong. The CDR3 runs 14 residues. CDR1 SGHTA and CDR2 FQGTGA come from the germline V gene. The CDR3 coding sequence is TGTGCCAGCAGCCCCCGGGACGGAGCCTACGAGCAGTACTTC. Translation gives CASSPRDGAYEQYF.

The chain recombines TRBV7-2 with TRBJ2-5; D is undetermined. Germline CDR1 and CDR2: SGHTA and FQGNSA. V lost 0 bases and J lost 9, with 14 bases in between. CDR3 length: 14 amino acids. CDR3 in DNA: TGTGCCAGCAGCTTAGCGTATGCTACGAGGTCCCAGTACTTC. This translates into CASSLAYATRSQYF.

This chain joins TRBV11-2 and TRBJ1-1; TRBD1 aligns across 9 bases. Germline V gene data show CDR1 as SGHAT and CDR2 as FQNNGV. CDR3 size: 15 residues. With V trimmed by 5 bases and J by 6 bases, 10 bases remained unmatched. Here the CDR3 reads CASSHYTDRGAEAFF. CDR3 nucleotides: TGTGCCAGCAGCCATTACACGGACAGGGGAGCTGAAGCTTTCTTT.

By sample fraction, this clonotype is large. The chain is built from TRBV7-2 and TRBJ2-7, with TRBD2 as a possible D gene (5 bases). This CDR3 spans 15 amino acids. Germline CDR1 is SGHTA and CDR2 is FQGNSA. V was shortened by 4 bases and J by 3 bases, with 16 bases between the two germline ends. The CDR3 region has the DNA TGTGCCAGCAGCTACCCTGAGGGATCAGGCTACGAGCAGTACTTC. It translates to CASSYPEGSGYEQYF.

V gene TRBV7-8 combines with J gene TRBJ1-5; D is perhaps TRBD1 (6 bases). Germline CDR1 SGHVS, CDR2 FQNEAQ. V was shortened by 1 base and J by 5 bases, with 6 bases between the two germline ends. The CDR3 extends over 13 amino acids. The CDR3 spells CASSLDRDQPQHF. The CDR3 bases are TGTGCCAGCAGCTTAGACAGGGATCAGCCCCAGCATTTT. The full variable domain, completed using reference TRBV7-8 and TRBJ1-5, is GAGVSQSPRYKVAKRGQDVALRCDPISGHVSLFWYQQALGQGPEFLTYFQNEAQLDKSGLPSDRFFAERPEGSVSTLKIQRTQQEDSAVYLCASSLDRDQPQHFGDGTRLSIL.

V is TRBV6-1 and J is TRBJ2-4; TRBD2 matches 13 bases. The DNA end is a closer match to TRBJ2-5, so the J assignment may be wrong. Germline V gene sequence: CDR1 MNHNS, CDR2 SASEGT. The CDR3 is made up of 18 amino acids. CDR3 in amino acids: CASSPKSGLAGSKETQYF. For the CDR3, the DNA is TGTGCCAGCAGTCCCAAATCGGGACTAGCGGGGTCTAAAGAGACCCAGTACTTC.